This TCR beta chain was captured by sequencing in a study of shared clonotypes between healthy human individuals. General study findings and limits: Rarefaction curves obtained for sorted subsets showed sequencing incomplete despite large depth. With few donors, the genetic and exposure-history diversity represented was limited.

Turning to this clone: Its antigen is unidentified.

Profiled with immunoSEQ multiplex PCR; TCRdb holds only in-frame clones, not every one. The data show around 2.1 million clones, approximately 94% seen once. V gave up 10 bases and J gave up 3 bases, with 9 bases separating them. The germline gives CDR1 MNHNS, CDR2 SASEGT. CDR3 length: 11 residues. All donors were healthy HIV-negative adults lacking recent acute infections or vaccinations. CD4+ cells were split into CD45RA+ naive and CD45RA-negative memory subsets. The chain joins TRBV6-1 to TRBJ2-5, with no clear D. This TCR derives from a young man in good health. The sample was naive CD4+ T cells sorted from blood. Subset indicated: CD45RA+ positively selected. The CDR3 nucleotides read TGTGCCACCCGACAAGAAGAGACCCAGTACTTC. Its translation: CATRQEETQYF.